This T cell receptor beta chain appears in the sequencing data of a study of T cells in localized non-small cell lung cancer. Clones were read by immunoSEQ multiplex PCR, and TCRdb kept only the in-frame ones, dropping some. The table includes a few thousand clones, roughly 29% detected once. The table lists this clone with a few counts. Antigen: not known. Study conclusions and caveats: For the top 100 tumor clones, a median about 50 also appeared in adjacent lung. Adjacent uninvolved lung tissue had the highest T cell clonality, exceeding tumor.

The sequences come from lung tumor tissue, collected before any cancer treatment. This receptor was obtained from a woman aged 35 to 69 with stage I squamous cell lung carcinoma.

This CDR3 is CASSLRGLGELFF. The CDR3 coding sequence is TGTGCCAGCAGTTTACGCGGCCTCGGGGAGCTGTTTTTT. The V call is TRBV27, the J call TRBJ2-2; unclear D gene. The CDR3 sequence is 13 residues long. V was cut by 2 bases and J by 7 bases, with 8 bases left in between. Germline loops: CDR1 MNHEY, CDR2 SMNVEV (reference sequence).